These 11 T cell receptor beta chains share one sample of origin, sequenced in a study of early T cells in non-severe SARS-CoV-2 infection. One entry per CDR3 protein, called by TCRdb with MiXCR from the 5' RACE reads. The sample includes tens of thousands of distinct CDR3 sequences, under 8% of them seen just once. This sample comprised whole blood, obtained at baseline. The receptors shown here come from an adult who was a healthcare worker with PCR-confirmed SARS-CoV-2 infection or an uninfected control (not recorded which).

There are a few counts of this clonotype. The rearrangement uses TRBV11-3 and TRBJ1-3, with D maybe TRBD1 (5 bases). The CDR3 totals 14 residues. Trimming took 1 base from V and 4 from J, leaving 8 bases between them. Germline CDR1 SGHNT, CDR2 YENEEA. CDR3 in DNA: TGTGCCAGCAGCTTAGCGGGACCAGGAAACACCATATATTTT. The encoded protein is CASSLAGPGNTIYF.

In this sample, this clonotype turned up many times. The chain recombines TRBV5-6 with TRBJ1-2, with D possibly matching TRBD1 (5 bases). V was pared by 0 bases and J by 5 bases, with 8 bases between. This CDR3 has 13 residues. Germline values: CDR1 SGHDT, CDR2 YYEEEE. DNA for the CDR3: TGTGCCAGCAGCTTGGACGGGGGATATGGCTACACCTTC. Translated: CASSLDGGYGYTF.

This clonotype was recorded at least ten times. The chain employs TRBV7-9 and TRBJ2-7; D not resolved. Germline-derived CDR1 and CDR2 are SEHNR and FQNEAQ (reference sequence). V shed 1 base and J shed 0 bases, with 13 bases lying between them. The CDR3 spans 16 residues. This CDR3 reads CASSLESWGHSYEQYF. CDR3 nucleotides: TGTGCCAGCAGCTTAGAGTCTTGGGGTCACTCCTACGAGCAGTACTTC.

CDR3 amino acids: CASSFSDHYGYTF. The CDR3 coding sequence is TGTGCCAGCAGTTTCAGCGACCATTATGGCTACACCTTC. This chain links TRBV12-3 or TRBV12-4 with TRBJ1-2; D call uncertain. V lost 3 bases and J 5 bases, leaving 10 bases between the germline ends. This CDR3 is built from 13 residues.

This clonotype appeared many times. V usage is TRBV7-2 and J usage is TRBJ2-3; tentatively, D is TRBD2 (5 bases). Germline V gene sequence: CDR1 SGHTA, CDR2 FQGNSA. V was shortened by 6 bases and J by 4 bases, with 11 bases between the two germline ends. The CDR3 is made up of 13 amino acids. CDR3 nucleotide sequence: TGTGCCAGCAGTCTAAGCGGCGCAGATACGCAGTATTTT. Amino acids: CASSLSGADTQYF. Based on the CDR3 plus reference TRBV7-2 and TRBJ2-3, the full variable domain is GAGVSQSPSNKVTEKGKDVELRCDPISGHTALYWYRQSLGQGLEFLIYFQGNSAPDKSGLPSDRFSAERTGGSVSTLTIQRTQQEDSAVYLCASSLSGADTQYFGPGTRLTVL.

The J gene is TRBJ1-6, the V gene TRBV20-1; D call uncertain. The germline V gene has CDR1 DFQATT and CDR2 SNEGSKA (reference sequence). This CDR3 is 13 amino acids long. The germline V and J ends were trimmed by 6 bases and 7 bases, with 13 bases remaining between them. The CDR3 reads CSASGVQNSPLHF. As DNA, the CDR3 is TGCAGTGCCTCCGGGGTCCAAAATTCACCCCTCCACTTT.

This clonotype was recorded many times. The gene calls are TRBV28 and TRBJ2-3; TRBD2 matches 8 bases. This CDR3 has 15 residues. The junction had 8 bases not matched to a gene; V was cut back by 7 bases and J by 2 bases. Germline CDR1 reads MDHEN; CDR2 reads SYDVKM. DNA for the CDR3: TGTGCCAGCAACCTCGGGGGGGCAGTCACAGATACGCAGTATTTT. Translating it yields CASNLGGAVTDTQYF. Using reference TRBV28 and TRBJ2-3 for the parts outside the CDR3, the full variable domain is DVKVTQSSRYLVKRTGEKVFLECVQDMDHENMFWYRQDPGLGLRLIYFSYDVKMKEKGDIPEGYSVSREKKERFSLILESASTNQTSMYLCASNLGGAVTDTQYFGPGTRLTVL.

This clonotype has a count of ten or more. This rearrangement joins TRBV20-1 to TRBJ1-3, with D hard to call. With 7 bases removed from V and 0 bases from J, the gap between germline ends came to 16 bases. The germline CDR1 and CDR2 sequences are DFQATT and SNEGSKA (reference sequence). The CDR3 is made up of 15 amino acids. CDR3 sequence: CSVVSDMYSGNTIYF. CDR3 sequence (DNA): TGCAGTGTTGTCAGCGACATGTACTCTGGAAACACCATATATTTT.

This clonotype was detected only a few times. The chain has TRBV12-3 or TRBV12-4 and TRBJ2-7; 8 positions match TRBD2. This CDR3 region has 14 residues. V shed 1 base and J 3 bases; nucleotides not matched to a gene: 2. CDR3 amino acids: CASSLGTSIYEQYF. DNA for the CDR3: TGTGCCAGCAGTTTAGGGACTAGCATCTACGAGCAGTACTTC.

V is TRBV12-3 or TRBV12-4 and J is TRBJ1-4; D perhaps matches TRBD1 (6 bases). V was trimmed by 2 bases and J by 7 bases, leaving 14 bases between them. The CDR3 totals 15 residues. This CDR3 is CASSLLTQGGEKLFF. The DNA of the CDR3 is TGTGCCAGCAGTTTACTTACACAGGGAGGTGAAAAACTGTTTTTT.

The chain couples TRBV7-9 to TRBJ2-3, with D maybe TRBD1 (5 bases). CDR3 length: 15 amino acids. Germline-derived CDR1 and CDR2 are SEHNR and FQNEAQ (reference sequence). V dropped 2 bases and J dropped 2 bases, with 11 bases sitting between them. This CDR3 reads CASSLSVGATDTQYF. As DNA, the CDR3 is TGTGCCAGCAGCTTATCCGTAGGGGCCACAGATACGCAGTATTTT. The full variable domain, its missing parts supplied by reference TRBV7-9 and TRBJ2-3, is DTGVSQNPRHKITKRGQNVTFRCDPISEHNRLYWYRQTLGQGPEFLTYFQNEAQLEKSRLLSDRFSAERPKGSFSTLEIQRTEQGDSAMYLCASSLSVGATDTQYFGPGTRLTVL.